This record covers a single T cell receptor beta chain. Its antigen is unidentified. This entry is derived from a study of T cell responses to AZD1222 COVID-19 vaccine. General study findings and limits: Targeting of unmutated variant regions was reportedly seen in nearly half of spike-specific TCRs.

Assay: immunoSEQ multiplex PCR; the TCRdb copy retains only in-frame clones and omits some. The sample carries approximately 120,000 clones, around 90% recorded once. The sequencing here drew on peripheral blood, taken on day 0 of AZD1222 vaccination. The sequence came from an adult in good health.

The CDR3 loop is CASSLGVTGNTEAFF. The CDR3 DNA sequence: TGTGCCAGCAGCTTGGGGGTCACGGGGAACACTGAAGCTTTCTTT. The chain carries TRBV5-6 and TRBJ1-1; no firm D call. The CDR3 runs to 15 residues. Per germline, CDR1 SGHDT and CDR2 YYEEEE. V was shortened by 0 bases and J by 1 base, with 10 bases between the two germline ends.